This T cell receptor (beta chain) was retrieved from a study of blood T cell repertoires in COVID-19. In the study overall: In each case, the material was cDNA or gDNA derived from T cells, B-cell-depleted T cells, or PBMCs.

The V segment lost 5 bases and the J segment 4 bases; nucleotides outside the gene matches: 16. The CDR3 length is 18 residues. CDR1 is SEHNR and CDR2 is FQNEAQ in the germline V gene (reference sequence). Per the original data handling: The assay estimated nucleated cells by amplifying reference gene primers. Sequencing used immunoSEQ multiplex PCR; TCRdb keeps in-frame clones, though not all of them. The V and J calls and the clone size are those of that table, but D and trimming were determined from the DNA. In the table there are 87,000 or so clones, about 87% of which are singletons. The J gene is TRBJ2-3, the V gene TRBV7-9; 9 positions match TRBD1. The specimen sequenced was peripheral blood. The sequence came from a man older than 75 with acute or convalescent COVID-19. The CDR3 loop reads CASSPSTAGTGKADTQYF. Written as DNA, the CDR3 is TGTGCCAGCAGCCCTTCCACCGCCGGGACAGGGAAAGCAGATACGCAGTATTTT. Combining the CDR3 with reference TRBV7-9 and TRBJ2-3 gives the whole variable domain DTGVSQNPRHKITKRGQNVTFRCDPISEHNRLYWYRQTLGQGPEFLTYFQNEAQLEKSRLLSDRFSAERPKGSFSTLEIQRTEQGDSAMYLCASSPSTAGTGKADTQYFGPGTRLTVL.